The clone carrying this T cell receptor (beta chain) was recorded at least ten times. Each TCR cDNA molecule bore a unique molecular identifier. In TCRdb, the 5' RACE reads were re-called with MiXCR into one record per CDR3 protein. The table shows around 60,000 distinct CDR3 sequences, with 7% to 10% occurring only once. Time point indicated: sample taken at primary tumor resection. TCRs were sequenced from unsorted whole RNA of tumor, nontumor lung or PBMC. Approximately 70 TRACERx patients with early, untreated non-small cell lung cancer donated samples. This CDR3 has 16 residues. The V and J ends lost 4 bases and 2 bases respectively, with 15 bases between them. Germline V gives CDR1 MNHEY, CDR2 SVGAGI. This sample is part of a study of spatial heterogeneity in lung cancer. Overall study: A consistent excess of beta-chain over alpha-chain sequences was detected.

The source material was PBMCs, sampled at surgery. The clonotype comes from a female donor with early-stage non-small cell lung cancer. The chain is built from TRBV6-5 and TRBJ1-5; D not resolved. The CDR3 sequence: CASSSIGKRGNQPQHF. The CDR3 bases are TGTGCCAGCAGTTCCATAGGAAAAAGAGGCAATCAGCCCCAGCATTTT.